The present T cell receptor beta chain was sequenced within a study of T cell changes during pregnancy in multiple sclerosis. Sequenced by immunoSEQ multiplex PCR; TCRdb stores in-frame clones only, minus some. The sample shows about 83,000 clones, more than 90% of them seen only once. Germline CDR1 is SEHNR and CDR2 is FQNEAQ (reference sequence). The V end was cut by 5 bases, the J end by 6 bases, with 20 bases between. The CDR3 has 15 residues. The source is a female donor with multiple sclerosis, enrolled in a pregnancy study. The chain joins TRBV7-9 to TRBJ2-7; possibly TRBD1 for D (5 bases). The specimen was peripheral blood, collected in the second trimester of pregnancy. The CDR3 sequence is CASSPRQTDSLEQYF. As DNA, the CDR3 is TGTGCCAGCAGCCCCCGACAGACCGACTCCCTCGAGCAGTACTTC.